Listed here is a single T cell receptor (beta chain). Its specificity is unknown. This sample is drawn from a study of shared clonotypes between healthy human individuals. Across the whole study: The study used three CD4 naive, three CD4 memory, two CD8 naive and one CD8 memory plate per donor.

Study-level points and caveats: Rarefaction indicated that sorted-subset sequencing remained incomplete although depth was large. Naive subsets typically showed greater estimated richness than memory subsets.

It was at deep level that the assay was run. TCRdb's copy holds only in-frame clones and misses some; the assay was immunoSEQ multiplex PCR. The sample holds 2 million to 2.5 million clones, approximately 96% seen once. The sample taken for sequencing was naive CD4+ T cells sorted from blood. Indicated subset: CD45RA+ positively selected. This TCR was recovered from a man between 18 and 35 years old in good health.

Here the CDR3 DNA reads TGTGCCTGGACCGCCGGCGGGGGGGCCGCCCAGTACTTC. This codes for CAWTAGGGAAQYF. V usage is TRBV30 and J usage is TRBJ2-5; 9 bases are a match to TRBD2. The CDR3 totals 13 residues. Germline trimming cut 4 bases from V and 9 bases from J; bases unmatched to any gene: 9. Germline loops: CDR1 GTSNPN, CDR2 SVGIG (reference sequence).